The sequence of this T cell receptor (beta chain) was determined in a study of blood T cell repertoires in COVID-19. V gave up 1 base and J gave up 4 bases, with 7 bases separating them. The CDR3 is made up of 13 amino acids. Profiling relied on immunoSEQ multiplex PCR, and the TCRdb table lists in-frame clones only, not all of them. The sample contains a few hundred thousand clones, around nine tenths of which appear only once. Participants were aged roughly 18 to 90 years, lived in 20 to 25 US areas, and enrolled virtually. Source material: PBMCs or T cells enriched from blood (not recorded which). This TCR was recovered from a woman aged 18-35 years who had recovered from COVID-19. The chain links TRBV12-3 or TRBV12-4 to TRBJ1-1; maybe TRBD1 (5 bases). The CDR3 DNA sequence: TGTGCCAGCAGTTTAGTCAGGGCCACTGAAGCTTTCTTT. It specifies CASSLVRATEAFF.